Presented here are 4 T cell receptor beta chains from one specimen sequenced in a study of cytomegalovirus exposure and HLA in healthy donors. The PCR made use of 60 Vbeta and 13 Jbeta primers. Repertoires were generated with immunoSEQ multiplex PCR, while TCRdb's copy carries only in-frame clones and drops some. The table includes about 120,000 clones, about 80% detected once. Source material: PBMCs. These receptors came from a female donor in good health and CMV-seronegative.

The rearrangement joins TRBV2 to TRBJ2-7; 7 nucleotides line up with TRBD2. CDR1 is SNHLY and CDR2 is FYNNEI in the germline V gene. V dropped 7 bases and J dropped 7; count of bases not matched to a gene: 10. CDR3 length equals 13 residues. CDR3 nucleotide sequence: TGTGCCAGCACTGGTGGGGTAGCGGGTGAGCAGTACTTC. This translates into CASTGGVAGEQYF.

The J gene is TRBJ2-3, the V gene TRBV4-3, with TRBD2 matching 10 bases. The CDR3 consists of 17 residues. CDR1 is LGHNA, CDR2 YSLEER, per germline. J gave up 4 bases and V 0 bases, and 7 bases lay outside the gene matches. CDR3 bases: TGCGCCAGCAGCCAAGATGGGCTAGCGGGGGTGGCAGATACGCAGTATTTT. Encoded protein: CASSQDGLAGVADTQYF.

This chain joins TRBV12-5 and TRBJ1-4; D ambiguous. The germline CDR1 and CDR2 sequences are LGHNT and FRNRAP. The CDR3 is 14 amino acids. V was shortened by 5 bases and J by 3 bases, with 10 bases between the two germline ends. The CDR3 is CASGLSGANEKLFF. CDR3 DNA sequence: TGTGCTAGTGGTCTCTCGGGAGCTAATGAAAAACTGTTTTTT.

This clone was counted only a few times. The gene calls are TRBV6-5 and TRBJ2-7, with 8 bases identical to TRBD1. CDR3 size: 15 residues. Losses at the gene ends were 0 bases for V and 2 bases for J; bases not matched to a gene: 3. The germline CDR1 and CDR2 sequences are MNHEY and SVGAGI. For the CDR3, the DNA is TGTGCCAGCAGTTACTCGAGGGACAGGACCTACGAGCAGTACTTC. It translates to CASSYSRDRTYEQYF.